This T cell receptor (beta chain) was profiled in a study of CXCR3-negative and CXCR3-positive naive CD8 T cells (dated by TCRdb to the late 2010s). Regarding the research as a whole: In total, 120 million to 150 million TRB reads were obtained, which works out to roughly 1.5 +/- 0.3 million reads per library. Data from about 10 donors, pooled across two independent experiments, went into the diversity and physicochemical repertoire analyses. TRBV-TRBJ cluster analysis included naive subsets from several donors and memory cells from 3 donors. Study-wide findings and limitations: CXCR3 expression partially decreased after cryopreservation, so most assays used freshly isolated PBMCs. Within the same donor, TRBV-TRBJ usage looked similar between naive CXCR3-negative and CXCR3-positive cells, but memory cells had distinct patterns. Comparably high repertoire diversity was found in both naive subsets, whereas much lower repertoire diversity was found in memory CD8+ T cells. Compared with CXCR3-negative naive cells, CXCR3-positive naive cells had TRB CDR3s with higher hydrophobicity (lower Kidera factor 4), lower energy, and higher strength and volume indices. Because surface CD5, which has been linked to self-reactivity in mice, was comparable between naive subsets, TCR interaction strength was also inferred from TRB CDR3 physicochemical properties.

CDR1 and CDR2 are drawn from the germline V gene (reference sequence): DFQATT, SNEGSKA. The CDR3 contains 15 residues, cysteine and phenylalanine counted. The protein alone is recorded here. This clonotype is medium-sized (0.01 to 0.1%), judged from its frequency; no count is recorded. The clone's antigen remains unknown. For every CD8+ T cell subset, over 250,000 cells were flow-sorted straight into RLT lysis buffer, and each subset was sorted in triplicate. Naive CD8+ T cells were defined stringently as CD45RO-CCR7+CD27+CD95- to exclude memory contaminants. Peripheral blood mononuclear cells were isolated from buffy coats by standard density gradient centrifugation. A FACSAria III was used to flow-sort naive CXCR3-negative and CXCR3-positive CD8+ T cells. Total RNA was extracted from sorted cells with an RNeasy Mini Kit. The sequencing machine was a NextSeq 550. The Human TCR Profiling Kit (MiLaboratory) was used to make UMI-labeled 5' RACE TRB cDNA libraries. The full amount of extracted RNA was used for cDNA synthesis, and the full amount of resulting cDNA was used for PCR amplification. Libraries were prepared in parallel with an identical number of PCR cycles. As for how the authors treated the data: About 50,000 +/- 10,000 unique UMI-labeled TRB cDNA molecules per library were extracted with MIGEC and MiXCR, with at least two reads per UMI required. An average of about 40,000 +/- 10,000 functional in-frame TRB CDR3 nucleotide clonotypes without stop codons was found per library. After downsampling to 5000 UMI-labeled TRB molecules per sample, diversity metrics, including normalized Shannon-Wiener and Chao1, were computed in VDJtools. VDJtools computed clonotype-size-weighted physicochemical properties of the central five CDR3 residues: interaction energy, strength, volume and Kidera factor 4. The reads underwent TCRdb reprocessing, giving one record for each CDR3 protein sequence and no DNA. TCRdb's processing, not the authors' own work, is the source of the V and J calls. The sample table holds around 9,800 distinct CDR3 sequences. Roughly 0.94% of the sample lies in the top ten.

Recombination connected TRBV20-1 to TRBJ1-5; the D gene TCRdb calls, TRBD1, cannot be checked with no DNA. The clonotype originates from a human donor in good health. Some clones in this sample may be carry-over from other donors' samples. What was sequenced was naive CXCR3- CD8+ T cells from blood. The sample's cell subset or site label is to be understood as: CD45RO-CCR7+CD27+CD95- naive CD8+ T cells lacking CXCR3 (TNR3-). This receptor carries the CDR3 CSARDNDRAGQPQHF.